The next 25 T cell receptor beta chains were all read from a single sample in a study of T cells in Graves' hyperthyroidism and ophthalmopathy. From RNA transcripts, TCR beta CDR3 regions were amplified. An initial round of RT-PCR targeting the TCR CDR3 relied on the HTBI primer set. TCRdb ran MiXCR on the multiplex PCR reads and lists one entry per CDR3 protein. The sample lists about 560,000 distinct CDR3 sequences, over 15% occurring once. Sequencing was performed on blood. These receptors were obtained from a woman between 18 and 29 years old with Graves' hyperthyroidism.

This clonotype was counted at least ten times. V is TRBV20-1 and J is TRBJ1-1, with D maybe TRBD1 (6 bases). The CDR3 sequence is 14 residues long. Germline loops: CDR1 DFQATT, CDR2 SNEGSKA (reference sequence). The ends were cut back, 0 bases at V and 5 bases at J, with 13 bases in the middle. The CDR3 nucleotides read TGCAGTGCTAGAGAACCGGGGGCGCGGACTGAAGCTTTCTTT. Amino acid sequence: CSAREPGARTEAFF.

In this sample, this clonotype turned up many times. The rearrangement uses TRBV5-1 and TRBJ2-1, with 9 bases matching TRBD2. The germline V gene has CDR1 SGHRS and CDR2 YFSETQ. Losses at the gene ends were 6 bases for V and 7 bases for J; bases not matched to a gene: 8. CDR3 length: 14 residues. The CDR3 nucleotides are TGCGCCAGCAATGCGGGAGGGCTCCGGAATGAGCAGTTCTTC. Protein sequence: CASNAGGLRNEQFF.

This clonotype was counted between two and nine times. This chain uses TRBV20-1 with TRBJ1-4, with 11 positions matching TRBD1. CDR1 is DFQATT, CDR2 SNEGSKA, per germline (reference sequence). Trimming at V came to 0 bases and at J to 5 bases, leaving 17 bases not matched to a gene. This CDR3 region has 20 residues. The CDR3 sequence: CSARDAGGTGGKVENEKLFF. CDR3 nucleotide sequence: TGCAGTGCTAGAGATGCGGGGGGGACAGGGGGAAAAGTGGAAAATGAAAAACTGTTTTTT.

This clonotype was seen a handful of times. The rearrangement links TRBV27 to TRBJ2-6; 7 nucleotides agree with TRBD1. V lost 5 bases to trimming and J lost 0 bases; unmatched junction nucleotides: 7. Germline values: CDR1 MNHEY, CDR2 SMNVEV (reference sequence). The CDR3 has 17 amino acids. The CDR3 here is CASSVRGQGSGANVLTF. CDR3 in DNA: TGTGCCAGCAGTGTAAGGGGGCAAGGCTCTGGGGCCAACGTCCTGACTTTC. The whole variable domain, remainder taken from reference TRBV27 and TRBJ2-6, is EAQVTQNPRYLITVTGKKLTVTCSQNMNHEYMSWYRQDPGLGLRQIYYSMNVEVTDKGDVPEGYKVSRKEKRNFPLILESPSPNQTSLYFCASSVRGQGSGANVLTFGAGSRLTVL.

This clonotype was picked up many times. V usage is TRBV6-1 and J usage is TRBJ1-2; the D is unclear. CDR1 MNHNS and CDR2 SASEGT come from the germline V gene. Between the trimmed V and J ends, which lost 5 bases and 0 bases, there was a span of 16 bases. The CDR3 sequence is 16 residues long. The CDR3 region is CASSYHFGSTNYGYTF. The CDR3, as DNA: TGTGCCAGCAGTTATCACTTCGGCAGCACTAACTATGGCTACACCTTC.

Ten or more counts support this clonotype. The chain uses TRBV10-1 and TRBJ2-7; D not certain. The germline gives CDR1 WNHNN, CDR2 SYGVQD (reference sequence). The CDR3 length is 12 residues. V dropped 2 bases and J dropped 2 bases, with 4 bases sitting between them. The CDR3 spells CASSETPYEQYF. Here the CDR3 DNA reads TGCGCCAGCAGTGAGACCCCCTACGAGCAGTACTTC.

At least ten counts were recorded for this clonotype. The chain combines TRBV4-2 with TRBJ2-5, with D tentatively TRBD1 (5 bases). The CDR3 spans 15 residues. Germline V gene data show CDR1 as LGHNA and CDR2 as YNFKEQ. Trimming removed 1 base at V and 2 bases at J, with 11 bases between. CDR3 coding DNA: TGTGCCAGCAGCCAAGGCCCAGGGCCGCAAGAGACCCAGTACTTC. This encodes CASSQGPGPQETQYF.

This clonotype appeared many times. This chain connects TRBV13 to TRBJ1-6; 7 bases line up with TRBD1. After removal of 5 bases from V and 1 base from J, the junction contained 8 bases not matched to a gene. Germline loops: CDR1 PRHDT, CDR2 FYEKMQ (reference sequence). The CDR3 sequence is 17 residues long. Written as DNA, the CDR3 is TGTGCCAGCAGCCCAAGACAGGGTGGTTCCTATAATTCACCCCTCCACTTT. It specifies CASSPRQGGSYNSPLHF.

This rearrangement joins TRBV2 to TRBJ1-2; 9 bases are a match to TRBD1. Germline V gives CDR1 SNHLY, CDR2 FYNNEI. The trim removed 4 bases at V and 6 bases at J, leaving 6 bases unmatched. CDR3 length: 14 residues. The CDR3 sequence is CASSVGTGWDGYTF. The DNA of the CDR3 is TGTGCCAGCAGTGTCGGGACAGGGTGGGATGGCTACACCTTC. Based on the CDR3 plus reference TRBV2 and TRBJ1-2, the full variable domain is EPEVTQTPSHQVTQMGQEVILRCVPISNHLYFYWYRQILGQKVEFLVSFYNNEISEKSEIFDDQFSVERPDGSNFTLKIRSTKLEDSAMYFCASSVGTGWDGYTFGSGTRLTVV.

Many counts were recorded for this clonotype. V is TRBV6-1 and J is TRBJ2-2; TRBD2 is a possible D gene (6 bases). V was cut by 5 bases and J by 6 bases, with 22 bases left in between. CDR1 and CDR2 from the germline V gene are MNHNS and SASEGT. There are 17 residues in the CDR3. The DNA of the CDR3 is TGTGCCAGCAGTAAGGGACGGGGGAATTTGGGCGCCGGGGAGCTGTTTTTT. Encoded protein: CASSKGRGNLGAGELFF.

This clonotype was counted many times. This chain links TRBV12-3 or TRBV12-4 with TRBJ1-5; D uncertain. CDR3 length equals 15 residues. V lost 4 bases to trimming and J lost 5 bases, with 15 bases between them. The CDR3 DNA is TGTGCCAGCAGTTCGAGCTCGAGAGCCCATCAGCCCCAGCATTTT. This gives the protein CASSSSSRAHQPQHF.

The sample holds many counts of this clonotype. V gene TRBV9 combines with J gene TRBJ1-1; D possibly corresponds to TRBD1 (5 bases). The CDR3 runs 12 residues. The V end lost 3 bases, the J end lost 8 bases, and 11 bases lay between the germline ends. Germline CDR1 reads SGDLS; CDR2 reads YYNGEE. CDR3 amino acids: CASSGDAGEAFF. As DNA, the CDR3 is TGTGCCAGCAGCGGGGACGCTGGCGAAGCTTTCTTT.

The chain is built from TRBV20-1 and TRBJ2-7; D possibly corresponds to TRBD1 (6 bases). Looked up from germline, CDR1 is DFQATT and CDR2 is SNEGSKA (reference sequence). This CDR3 is 14 amino acids long. The germline V and J ends were trimmed by 3 bases and 5 bases, with 17 bases remaining between them. This chain's CDR3 is CSASWSQGTNEQYF. The CDR3 coding sequence is TGCAGTGCTAGCTGGTCACAGGGAACCAACGAGCAGTACTTC.

The chain has TRBV19 and TRBJ2-1; 8 bases map to TRBD1. Germline CDR1 is LNHDA and CDR2 is SQIVND (reference sequence). The CDR3 contains 14 residues. The ends lost 9 bases at V and 5 bases at J; junction bases unmatched: 9. In DNA form, the CDR3 reads TGTGCCAGCCAACAAGGACAGGGTAACAATGAGCAGTTCTTC. This translates into CASQQGQGNNEQFF.

This clonotype was seen a few times. The CDR3 sequence is CASSPIGGPYNEQFF. The CDR3 DNA is TGTGCCAGCAGCCCGATCGGGGGGCCTTACAATGAGCAGTTCTTC. The chain has TRBV11-2 and TRBJ2-1, with a tentative D call TRBD2 (7 bases). The ends were cut back, 5 bases at V and 4 bases at J, with 15 bases in the middle. Germline CDR1 reads SGHAT; CDR2 reads FQNNGV. The CDR3 has 15 amino acids.

For the CDR3, the DNA is TGTGCCATCGGAACCGTGGGCGGGAGGGGTCAAGAGACCCAGTACTTC. It specifies CAIGTVGGRGQETQYF. V usage is TRBV10-3 and J usage is TRBJ2-5; 9 nucleotides align to TRBD2. This CDR3 contains 16 residues. The germline gives CDR1 ENHRY, CDR2 SYGVKD. With V trimmed by 8 bases and J by 2 bases, 12 bases remained unmatched.

There are many counts of this clonotype. The genes are TRBV3-1 and TRBJ2-2, with 7 bases aligning to TRBD1. The V gene's germline CDR1 is LGHDT and CDR2 YNNKEL (reference sequence). The CDR3 extends over 13 amino acids. Losses at the gene ends were 11 bases for V and 1 base for J; bases not matched to a gene: 4. The CDR3 region has the DNA TGTGCCGCACAGGGGAGGAACACCGGGGAGCTGTTTTTT. Amino acid sequence: CAAQGRNTGELFF.

This clonotype has a count of ten or more. V and J are TRBV7-6 and TRBJ2-7; 9 bases match TRBD1. Germline CDR1 and CDR2: SGHVS and FNYEAQ. The CDR3 covers 16 residues. With V trimmed by 2 bases and J by 5 bases, 10 bases remained unmatched. CDR3 region: CASSLRGTGNFDEQYF. As DNA, the CDR3 is TGTGCCAGCAGCTTACGCGGGACAGGGAATTTCGACGAGCAGTACTTC.

CDR3: CASDFAGAYEQYF. The CDR3 nucleotides are TGTGCCTCGGACTTTGCGGGAGCCTACGAGCAGTACTTC. The rearrangement links TRBV30 to TRBJ2-7, with 7 nucleotides matching TRBD2. Germline values: CDR1 GTSNPN, CDR2 SVGIG (reference sequence). The CDR3 is 13 amino acids. Trimming removed 7 bases from V and 2 bases from J; junction bases left unmatched: 8.

This clonotype was found many times. This rearrangement joins TRBV29-1 to TRBJ2-1; tentatively, D is TRBD1 (6 bases). Between the trimmed V and J ends, which lost 1 base and 3 bases, there was a span of 7 bases. Germline loops: CDR1 SQVTM, CDR2 ANQGSEA. CDR3 size: 13 residues. CDR3 nucleotides: TGCAGCGTTGAAGGGACAGACTACAATGAGCAGTTCTTC. Protein sequence: CSVEGTDYNEQFF.

This clonotype occurred many times. The V gene is TRBV14, the J gene TRBJ1-1; D might be TRBD1 (5 bases). This CDR3 has 15 amino acids. From germline, CDR1 is SGHDN and CDR2 FVKESK. With 4 bases removed from V and 0 bases from J, the gap between germline ends came to 12 bases. The CDR3, as DNA: TGTGCCAGCAGCCCACTGCAGGGAATGAACACTGAAGCTTTCTTT. It translates to CASSPLQGMNTEAFF. The variable domain in full, with the rest retrieved from reference TRBV14 and TRBJ1-1, is EAGVTQFPSHSVIEKGQTVTLRCDPISGHDNLYWYRRVMGKEIKFLLHFVKESKQDESGMPNNRFLAERTGGTYSTLKVQPAELEDSGVYFCASSPLQGMNTEAFFGQGTRLTVV.

The gene calls are TRBV4-1 and TRBJ2-1, with 8 bases matching TRBD2. In germline, CDR1 is MGHRA, CDR2 YSYEKL. The CDR3 totals 14 residues. The V gene end was trimmed by 3 bases and the J gene end by 9 bases; junction bases not matched to a gene: 7. The CDR3 spells CASSHAGLAGEQFF. DNA of the CDR3: TGCGCCAGCAGCCATGCCGGACTAGCTGGTGAGCAGTTCTTC.

At least ten counts were recorded for this clonotype. The J gene is TRBJ1-5, the V gene TRBV2; D perhaps matches TRBD1 (5 bases). The CDR3 is made up of 15 amino acids. In germline, CDR1 is SNHLY, CDR2 FYNNEI. Deletions cut 6 bases from V and 0 bases from J, with 12 bases between. The CDR3 DNA is TGTGCCAGCAGCAAGAGCAGGGTTAGCAATCAGCCCCAGCATTTT. Its protein is CASSKSRVSNQPQHF.

There are many counts of this clonotype. This sequence joins TRBV5-6 and TRBJ2-3; TRBD2 is a possible D gene (6 bases). The ends were cut back, 2 bases at V and 5 bases at J, with 9 bases in the middle. The CDR3 covers 13 residues. CDR1 SGHDT and CDR2 YYEEEE come from the germline V gene. The CDR3 reads CASSLEGGDTQYF. In DNA form, the CDR3 reads TGTGCCAGCAGCTTAGAGGGAGGAGATACGCAGTATTTT. The variable domain in full, with the rest retrieved from reference TRBV5-6 and TRBJ2-3, is DAGVTQSPTHLIKTRGQQVTLRCSPKSGHDTVSWYQQALGQGPQFIFQYYEEEERQRGNFPDRFSGHQFPNYSSELNVNALLLGDSALYLCASSLEGGDTQYFGPGTRLTVL.

V usage is TRBV19 and J usage is TRBJ2-7, with D tentatively TRBD1 (5 bases). V dropped 9 bases and J dropped 0 bases, with 12 bases sitting between them. The CDR3 has 13 amino acids. CDR1 and CDR2 from the germline V gene are LNHDA and SQIVND (reference sequence). The CDR3 here is CASQGASSYEQYF. CDR3 nucleotide sequence: TGTGCCAGCCAGGGCGCTAGCTCCTACGAGCAGTACTTC.